Presented here are 27 T cell receptor beta chains from one specimen sequenced in a study of beta chain features in type 1 diabetes (dated by TCRdb to 2016 to 2019). To prepare the library, the immunoSEQ multiplex PCR assay was applied. All of the isolated RNA was reverse transcribed with the High Capacity cDNA Reverse Transcription Kit, so expressed TCRB transcripts were sequenced. TCRdb holds this immuneACCESS table with in-frame rearrangements only. Some clones are missing; in checked studies, unresolved V genes explain under half, and the rest has no known cause. Counted in this sample were 600,000 to 650,000 clones; 15% to 18% of them appeared once. Under 0.095% of the sample goes to the ten largest clones. The specimen was naive CD4+ T cells from blood. In the paper's terms, the cell subset or site label means: true naive CD4+ T cells. The receptor source for this set is a young man in good health.

There are a few counts of this clone. The V and J genes are TRBV27 and TRBJ2-7; 7 bases are shared with TRBD1. J was trimmed by 3 bases and V by 7 bases; bases with no gene match: 6. The CDR3 runs 13 residues. Germline assignment: CDR1 MNHEY and CDR2 SMNVEV (reference sequence). The CDR3 nucleotides are TGTGCCAGCAAAAAGACAGGGTACTACGAGCAGTACTTC. This codes for CASKKTGYYEQYF.

This clone came up many times. The V call is TRBV7-2, the J call TRBJ2-3, with a possible D match to TRBD1 (5 bases). Germline CDR1 and CDR2: SGHTA and FQGNSA. V was shortened by 0 bases and J by 6 bases, with 16 bases between the two germline ends. This CDR3 is 16 amino acids long. The CDR3 reads CASSLARRAGPDTQYF. In nucleotides, the CDR3 is TGTGCCAGCAGCTTAGCGCGGAGAGCAGGGCCCGATACGCAGTATTTT.

The chain carries TRBV7-9 and TRBJ1-1; TRBD1 might be the D (5 bases). CDR3 size: 14 residues. CDR1 SEHNR and CDR2 FQNEAQ come from the germline V gene (reference sequence). V was pared by 1 base and J by 1 base, with 7 bases between. The CDR3 region is CASSLGGTNTEAFF. In DNA, the CDR3 is TGTGCCAGCAGCTTAGGGGGGACGAACACTGAAGCTTTCTTT.

This clone showed up just a few times. This chain connects TRBV10-3 to TRBJ2-5; D remains ambiguous. The CDR3 runs 12 residues. Between the trimmed V and J ends, which lost 4 bases and 5 bases, there was a span of 8 bases. The germline CDR1 and CDR2 sequences are ENHRY and SYGVKD. The CDR3 DNA sequence: TGTGCCATCAGTGCGTTTCGTGAGACCCAGTACTTC. This gives the protein CAISAFRETQYF.

This clone was found a few times. The chain recombines TRBV27 with TRBJ1-1; 7 bases agree with TRBD1. V gave up 5 bases and J gave up 8 bases; unmatched junction bases: 2. Germline CDR1 reads MNHEY; CDR2 reads SMNVEV (reference sequence). The CDR3 totals 11 residues. The CDR3 DNA follows: TGTGCCAGCAGTAACAGGGGAGAAGCTTTCTTT. Translating gives CASSNRGEAFF.

This clone was seen a few times. The rearrangement uses TRBV10-2 and TRBJ1-5, with TRBD1 matching over 7 bases. Germline loops: CDR1 WSHSY, CDR2 SAAADI. With 8 bases clipped from V and 9 bases from J, the junction kept 13 bases outside the gene matches. This CDR3 contains 14 residues. CDR3 loop: CASRLGQMVGPQHF. CDR3 DNA: TGCGCCAGCCGACTGGGACAGATGGTGGGGCCCCAGCATTTT.

This clone occurred a few times. The chain couples TRBV9 to TRBJ2-1; D is unclear. The CDR3 has 15 amino acids. Germline loops: CDR1 SGDLS, CDR2 YYNGEE. Between the trimmed V and J ends, which lost 0 bases and 3 bases, there was a span of 10 bases. The CDR3 spells CASSVALLDYNEQFF. The CDR3 DNA reads as TGTGCCAGCAGCGTAGCTCTCCTGGACTACAATGAGCAGTTCTTC.

The V call is TRBV28, the J call TRBJ2-1; 9 positions match TRBD2. CDR3 size: 15 residues. Per the germline V gene, CDR1 is MDHEN and CDR2 is SYDVKM. Trimming removed 3 bases from V and 7 bases from J; junction bases left unmatched: 7. CDR3 amino acids: CASSFFAGGHNEQFF. The CDR3 bases are TGTGCCAGCAGTTTCTTCGCGGGGGGGCATAATGAGCAGTTCTTC.

The gene calls are TRBV7-8 and TRBJ2-7; 11 bases agree with TRBD2. Germline loops: CDR1 SGHVS, CDR2 FQNEAQ. The junction had 10 bases not matched to a gene; V was cut back by 8 bases and J by 7 bases. The CDR3 spans 14 residues. The CDR3 sequence is CASSLAGAPGEQYF. In nucleotides, the CDR3 is TGTGCCAGCTCACTAGCGGGAGCACCGGGGGAGCAGTACTTC.

The chain combines TRBV28 with TRBJ2-7; tentatively, D is TRBD2 (6 bases). Trimming pared 9 bases from V and 0 bases from J, leaving 15 bases between. This CDR3 is 14 amino acids long. The germline gives CDR1 MDHEN, CDR2 SYDVKM. CDR3 sequence reads: CASLPPGSSYEQYF. In DNA, the CDR3 is TGTGCCAGTCTCCCCCCCGGGAGCTCCTACGAGCAGTACTTC.

This clone was picked up a small number of times. This sequence joins TRBV28 and TRBJ2-1; the D call may be TRBD1 or TRBD2 (5 bases each). Germline CDR1 MDHEN, CDR2 SYDVKM. The V end lost 5 bases, the J end lost 1 base, and 18 bases lay between the germline ends. The CDR3 covers 17 residues. CDR3 protein: CASSRSIGGRSYNEQFF. CDR3 nucleotides: TGTGCCAGCAGTCGCTCGATTGGGGGTCGTTCCTACAATGAGCAGTTCTTC.

This clone was seen only a few times. The rearrangement links TRBV9 to TRBJ2-6; weak D call: TRBD2 (5 bases). V lost 7 bases and J lost 3, with 11 bases in between. Germline CDR1 SGDLS, CDR2 YYNGEE. There are 14 residues in the CDR3. The DNA for the CDR3 is TGTGCCAGCGGACGGGGTGTTGGGGCCAACGTCCTGACTTTC. It specifies CASGRGVGANVLTF.

This chain connects TRBV29-1 to TRBJ1-1, with 8 bases matching TRBD1. This CDR3 region has 13 residues. V trimming: 7 bases; J trimming: 0 bases; junction bases outside the gene matches: 4. Germline CDR1 and CDR2: SQVTM and ANQGSEA. CDR3 loop: CSGEGQVNTEAFF. DNA of the CDR3: TGCAGCGGAGAGGGACAGGTGAACACTGAAGCTTTCTTT.

The chain joins TRBV7-9 to TRBJ2-3, with 8 nucleotides matching TRBD2. The CDR3 has 16 amino acids. V was clipped by 5 bases and J by 0 bases; unmatched bases: 7. Germline CDR1 SEHNR, CDR2 FQNEAQ (reference sequence). DNA of the CDR3: TGTGCCAGCAGCCCCCGACTAGCGCGAAGCACAGATACGCAGTATTTT. This codes for CASSPRLARSTDTQYF.

This sequence joins TRBV7-3 and TRBJ2-7, with 13 nucleotides matching TRBD2. Trimming took 4 bases from V and 6 from J; bases not matched to a gene: 6. Germline lookup yields CDR1 SGHTA and CDR2 FQGTGA. This CDR3 comprises 15 residues. This chain's CDR3 is CASSSYRLAGGEQYF. The CDR3 DNA reads TGTGCCAGCAGCTCGTACCGACTAGCGGGAGGCGAGCAGTACTTC.

The rearrangement joins TRBV29-1 to TRBJ2-3, with TRBD2 matching 9 bases. V shed 4 bases and J 2 bases; nucleotides not matched to a gene: 19. The CDR3 loop spans 19 amino acids. In germline, CDR1 is SQVTM, CDR2 ANQGSEA. In DNA form, the CDR3 reads TGCAGCGTTGGTAGGACACCAGACTTTGCGGGAGGGAACACAGATACGCAGTATTTT. Translation: CSVGRTPDFAGGNTDTQYF.

The chain recombines TRBV7-8 with TRBJ2-3; the D gene is possibly TRBD1 (6 bases). Trimming took 2 bases from V and 1 from J, leaving 10 bases between them. The CDR3 loop spans 15 amino acids. From germline, CDR1 is SGHVS and CDR2 FQNEAQ. Written as DNA, the CDR3 is TGTGCCAGCAGCTTATCGGACAGAGGCACAGATACGCAGTATTTT. Translation: CASSLSDRGTDTQYF.

The V gene is TRBV14, the J gene TRBJ2-1; a weak D match, TRBD1 (6 bases). V lost 4 bases, J lost 7 bases, and 23 bases lay in between. The CDR3 has 17 residues. CDR1 and CDR2 from the germline V gene are SGHDN and FVKESK. The CDR3 loop reads CASSPPYRERYTNEQFF. CDR3 nucleotides: TGTGCCAGCAGCCCGCCCTACAGGGAAAGGTACACGAATGAGCAGTTCTTC.

This clone was found a few times. The rearrangement uses TRBV28 and TRBJ2-7, with 15 bases that match TRBD2. Germline CDR1 and CDR2: MDHEN and SYDVKM. This CDR3 has 13 amino acids. CDR3 sequence reads: CASSPRTSGGASV. CDR3 DNA: TGTGCCAGCAGTCCCAGGACTAGCGGGGGGGCCTCGGTC.

As DNA, the CDR3 is TGTGCCACCAGCAGCCCGACAGGGGAGTTGCGAGAAAAACTGTTTTTT. Amino acids: CATSSPTGELREKLFF. The V gene is TRBV15, the J gene TRBJ1-4; 8 positions agree with TRBD1. Germline V gene sequence: CDR1 LNHNV, CDR2 YYDKDF (reference sequence). V gave up 3 bases and J gave up 8 bases; unmatched junction bases: 11. The CDR3 runs 16 residues. Filled out from reference TRBV15 and TRBJ1-4, the complete variable domain reads DAMVIQNPRYQVTQFGKPVTLSCSQTLNHNVMYWYQQKSSQAPKLLFHYYDKDFNNEADTPDNFQSRRPNTSFCFLDIRSPGLGDTAMYLCATSSPTGELREKLFFGSGTQLSVL.

In this sample, this clone turned up a few times. This chain connects TRBV29-1 to TRBJ2-7; D not certain. Germline loops: CDR1 SQVTM, CDR2 ANQGSEA. The CDR3 covers 13 residues. The V and J ends lost 4 bases and 0 bases respectively, with 10 bases between them. CDR3 sequence reads: CSVGGRNSYEQYF. The CDR3 DNA follows: TGCAGCGTTGGTGGCAGGAACTCCTACGAGCAGTACTTC.

CDR3 coding DNA: TGTGCCAGCAGCACCACCGGACCGAGCACAGATACGCAGTATTTT. Protein product: CASSTTGPSTDTQYF. The chain has TRBV7-3 and TRBJ2-3, with D uncertain. Trimming removed 5 bases from V and 0 bases from J, with 12 bases in between. Germline V gene data show CDR1 as SGHTA and CDR2 as FQGTGA. This CDR3 contains 15 residues.

This clone appeared a few times. This sequence joins TRBV30 and TRBJ1-1, with D possibly being TRBD1 (5 bases). The CDR3 is 13 residues long. CDR1 is GTSNPN, CDR2 SVGIG, per germline (reference sequence). With 2 bases removed from V and 1 base from J, the gap between germline ends came to 8 bases. The CDR3 loop reads CAWSTDRNTEAFF. CDR3 in DNA: TGTGCCTGGAGTACCGACAGGAACACTGAAGCTTTCTTT.

The chain recombines TRBV7-9 with TRBJ2-7; D might be TRBD1 (6 bases). CDR3 size: 16 residues. Trimming pared 1 base from V and 6 bases from J, leaving 19 bases between. Germline V gene sequence: CDR1 SEHNR, CDR2 FQNEAQ (reference sequence). The CDR3 DNA reads as TGTGCCAGCAGCTTAGATAGTGGGACAAGGAAAGGCGAGCAGTACTTC. Its protein is CASSLDSGTRKGEQYF.

The chain joins TRBV6-1 to TRBJ2-5; 9 positions agree with TRBD1. Germline CDR1 and CDR2: MNHNS and SASEGT. The CDR3 consists of 15 residues. With V trimmed by 7 bases and J by 8 bases, 14 bases remained unmatched. The CDR3: CASIKQGQGQPTQYF. For the CDR3, the DNA is TGTGCCAGCATTAAGCAGGGACAGGGACAACCAACCCAGTACTTC.

The genes are TRBV5-1 and TRBJ2-5; D is possibly TRBD1 (5 bases). The CDR3 consists of 14 residues. The germline gives CDR1 SGHRS, CDR2 YFSETQ. V was trimmed by 1 base and J by 5 bases, leaving 12 bases between them. Written as DNA, the CDR3 is TGCGCCAGCAGCTTGACAGGAATGACGGAGACCCAGTACTTC. Translated, it gives CASSLTGMTETQYF.

This clone has more than one count but fewer than ten. The CDR3 loop is CASSRWAAGDEKLFF. The CDR3 bases are TGTGCCAGCAGCCGCTGGGCGGCAGGGGATGAAAAACTGTTTTTT. The chain links TRBV5-6 to TRBJ1-4; D perhaps matches TRBD1 (6 bases). The CDR3 runs 15 residues. Trimming removed 4 bases at V and 6 bases at J, with 16 bases between. Germline CDR1 is SGHDT and CDR2 is YYEEEE. Together with reference TRBV5-6 and TRBJ1-4, the CDR3 gives the full variable domain: DAGVTQSPTHLIKTRGQQVTLRCSPKSGHDTVSWYQQALGQGPQFIFQYYEEEERQRGNFPDRFSGHQFPNYSSELNVNALLLGDSALYLCASSRWAAGDEKLFFGSGTQLSVL.